This TCR beta chain was sequenced during a study of monozygotic twins with cystic fibrosis. The protocol was immunoSEQ multiplex PCR, while the TCRdb copy is restricted to in-frame clones and leaves out a portion. The sample shows about 39,000 clones, approximately 90% of them seen only once. The CDR3 is 14 residues long. Germline V CDR1 and CDR2: LNHDA, SQIVND (reference sequence). In this sample, this clone turned up a few times. The gene calls are TRBV19 and TRBJ1-4; D gene ambiguous. The sequence was collected from a boy aged 2-9 years with cystic fibrosis. The sequencing sample was made of blood. This CDR3 reads CAASRTWEVEKLFF. The DNA of the CDR3 is TGTGCGGCCTCACGGACCTGGGAGGTAGAAAAACTGTTTTTT.